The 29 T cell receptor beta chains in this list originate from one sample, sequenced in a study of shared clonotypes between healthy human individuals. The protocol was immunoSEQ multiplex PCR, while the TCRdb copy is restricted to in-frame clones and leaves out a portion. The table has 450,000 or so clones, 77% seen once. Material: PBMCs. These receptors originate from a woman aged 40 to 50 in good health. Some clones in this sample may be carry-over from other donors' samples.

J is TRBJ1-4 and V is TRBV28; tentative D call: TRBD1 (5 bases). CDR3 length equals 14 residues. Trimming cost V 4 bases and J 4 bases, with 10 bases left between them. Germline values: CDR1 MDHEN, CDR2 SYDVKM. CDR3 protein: CASSSQGVNEKLFF. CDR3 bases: TGTGCCAGCAGTTCCCAGGGAGTTAATGAAAAACTGTTTTTT.

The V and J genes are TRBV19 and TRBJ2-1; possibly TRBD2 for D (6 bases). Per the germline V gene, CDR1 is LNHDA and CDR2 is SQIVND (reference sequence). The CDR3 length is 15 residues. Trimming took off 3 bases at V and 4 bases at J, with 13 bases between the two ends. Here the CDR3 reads CASSIGAGKYNEQFF. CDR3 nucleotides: TGTGCCAGTAGTATCGGGGCGGGGAAATACAATGAGCAGTTCTTC. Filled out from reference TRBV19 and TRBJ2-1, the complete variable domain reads DGGITQSPKYLFRKEGQNVTLSCEQNLNHDAMYWYRQDPGQGLRLIYYSQIVNDFQKGDIAEGYSVSREKKESFPLTVTSAQKNPTAFYLCASSIGAGKYNEQFFGPGTRLTVL.

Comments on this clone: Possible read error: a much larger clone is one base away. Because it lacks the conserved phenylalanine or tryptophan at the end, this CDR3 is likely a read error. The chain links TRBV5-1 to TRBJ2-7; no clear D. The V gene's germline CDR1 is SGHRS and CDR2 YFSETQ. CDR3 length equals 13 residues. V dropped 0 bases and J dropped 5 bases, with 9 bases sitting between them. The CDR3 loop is CASSLARAHEQYL. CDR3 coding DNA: TGCGCCAGCAGCTTGGCCCGGGCCCACGAGCAGTACCTC.

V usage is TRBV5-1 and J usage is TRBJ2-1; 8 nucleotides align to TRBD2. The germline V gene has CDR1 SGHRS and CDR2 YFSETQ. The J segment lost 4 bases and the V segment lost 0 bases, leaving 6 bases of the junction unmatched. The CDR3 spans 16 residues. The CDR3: CASSLDGLAQYNEQFF. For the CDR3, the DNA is TGCGCCAGCAGCTTGGACGGACTAGCCCAATACAATGAGCAGTTCTTC.

The CDR3 loop reads CASSLGLAGFHSYNEQFF. CDR3 nucleotides: TGTGCCAGCAGCTTAGGACTAGCGGGATTTCACTCCTACAATGAGCAGTTCTTC. This chain connects TRBV7-8 to TRBJ2-1; 11 nucleotides line up with TRBD2. The ends lost 1 base at V and 0 bases at J; junction bases unmatched: 5. The length of the CDR3 is 18 residues. Germline values: CDR1 SGHVS, CDR2 FQNEAQ.

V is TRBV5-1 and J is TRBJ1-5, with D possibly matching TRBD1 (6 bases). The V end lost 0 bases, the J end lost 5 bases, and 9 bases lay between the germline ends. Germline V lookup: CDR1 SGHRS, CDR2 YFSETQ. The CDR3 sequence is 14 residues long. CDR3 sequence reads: CASSLEAGDQPQHF. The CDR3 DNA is TGCGCCAGCAGCTTGGAGGCAGGGGATCAGCCCCAGCATTTT.

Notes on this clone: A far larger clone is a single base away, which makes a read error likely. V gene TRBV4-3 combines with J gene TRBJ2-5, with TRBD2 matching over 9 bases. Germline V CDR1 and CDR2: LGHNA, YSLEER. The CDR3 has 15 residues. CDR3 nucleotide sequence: TGCGCCAGCAGCCAAGAGCGGGGGGGCGGAGAGGCCCAGTACTTC. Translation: CASSQERGGGEAQYF.

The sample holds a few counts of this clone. CDR3 region: CSVEGQTDYEQYF. CDR3 bases: TGCAGCGTTGAAGGGCAGACGGACTACGAGCAGTACTTC. The rearrangement links TRBV29-1 to TRBJ2-7, with no clear D. The V end was cut by 1 base, the J end by 3 bases, with 10 bases between. The V gene's germline CDR1 is SQVTM and CDR2 ANQGSEA. The CDR3 has 13 residues.

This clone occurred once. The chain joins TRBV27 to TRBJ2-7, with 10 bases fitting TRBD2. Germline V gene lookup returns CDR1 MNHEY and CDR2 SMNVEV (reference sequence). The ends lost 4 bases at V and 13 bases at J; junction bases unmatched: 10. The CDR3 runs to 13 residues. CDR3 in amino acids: CASSSPPGLAVYF. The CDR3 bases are TGTGCCAGCAGTTCACCCCCAGGACTAGCGGTTTACTTC.

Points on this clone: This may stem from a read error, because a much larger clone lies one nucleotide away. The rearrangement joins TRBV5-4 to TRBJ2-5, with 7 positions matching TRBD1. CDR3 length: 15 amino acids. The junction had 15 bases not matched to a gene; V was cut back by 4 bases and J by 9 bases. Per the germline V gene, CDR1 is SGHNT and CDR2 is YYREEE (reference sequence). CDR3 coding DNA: TGTGCCAGCAGCCCGGGGTTAGGGGGCACGGAGGCCCAGTACTTC. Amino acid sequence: CASSPGLGGTEAQYF.

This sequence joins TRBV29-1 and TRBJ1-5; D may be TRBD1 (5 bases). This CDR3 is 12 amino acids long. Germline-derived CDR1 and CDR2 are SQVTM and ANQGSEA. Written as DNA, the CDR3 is TGCAGTAAGGGACCGAGAAATCAGCCCCAGCATTTT. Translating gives CSKGPRNQPQHF.

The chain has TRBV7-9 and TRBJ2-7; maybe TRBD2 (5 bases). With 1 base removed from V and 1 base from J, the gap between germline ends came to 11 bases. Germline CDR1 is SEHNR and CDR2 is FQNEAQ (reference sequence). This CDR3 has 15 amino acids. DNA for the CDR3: TGTGCCAGCAGCTTAGGCCGAGGGTCTTCCTACGAGCAGTACTTC. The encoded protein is CASSLGRGSSYEQYF.

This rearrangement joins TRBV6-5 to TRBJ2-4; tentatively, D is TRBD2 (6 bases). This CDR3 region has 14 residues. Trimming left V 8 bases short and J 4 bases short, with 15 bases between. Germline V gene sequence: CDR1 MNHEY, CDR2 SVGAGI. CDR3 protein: CASAREDGKNIQYF. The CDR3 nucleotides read TGTGCCAGCGCTAGGGAGGACGGGAAAAACATTCAGTACTTC.

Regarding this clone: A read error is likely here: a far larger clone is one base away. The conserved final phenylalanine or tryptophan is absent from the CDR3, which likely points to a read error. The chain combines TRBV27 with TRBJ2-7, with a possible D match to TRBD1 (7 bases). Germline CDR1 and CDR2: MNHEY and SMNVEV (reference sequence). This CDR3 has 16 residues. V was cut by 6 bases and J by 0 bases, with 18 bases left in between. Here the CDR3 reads CASSPTPGGSSYEQYL. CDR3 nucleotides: TGTGCCAGCAGCCCCACGCCAGGGGGGAGCTCCTACGAGCAGTACCTC.

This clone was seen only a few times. The CDR3: CASSSRDRQFF. CDR3 bases: TGTGCCAGCAGCTCTAGGGACAGACAGTTCTTC. J is TRBJ2-1 and V is TRBV5-8; 7 positions match TRBD1. This CDR3 region has 11 residues. V shed 3 bases, J shed 13 bases, and the junction held 4 bases outside the gene matches. Germline lookup yields CDR1 SGHTS and CDR2 YDEGEE.

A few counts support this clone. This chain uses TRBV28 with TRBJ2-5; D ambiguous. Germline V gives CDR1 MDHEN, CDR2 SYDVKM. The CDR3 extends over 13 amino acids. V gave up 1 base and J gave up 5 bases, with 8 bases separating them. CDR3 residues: CASSLSRLETQYF. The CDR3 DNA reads TGTGCCAGCAGTTTATCTAGGCTGGAGACCCAGTACTTC.

CDR3 amino acids: CASTRLAGGTDTQYF. CDR3 bases: TGTGCCAGCACCCGGCTAGCGGGAGGCACAGATACGCAGTATTTT. The chain is built from TRBV27 and TRBJ2-3, with 10 bases matching TRBD2. Germline V gives CDR1 MNHEY, CDR2 SMNVEV (reference sequence). J lost 1 base, V lost 7 bases, and 5 bases had no gene match. The CDR3 has 15 residues.

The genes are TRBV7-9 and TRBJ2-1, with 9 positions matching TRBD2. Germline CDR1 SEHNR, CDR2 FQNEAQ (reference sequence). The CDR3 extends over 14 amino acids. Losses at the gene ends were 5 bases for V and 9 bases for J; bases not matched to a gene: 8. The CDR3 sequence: CASSPLAGVSEQFF. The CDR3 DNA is TGTGCCAGCAGCCCCTTAGCGGGAGTGAGTGAGCAGTTCTTC.

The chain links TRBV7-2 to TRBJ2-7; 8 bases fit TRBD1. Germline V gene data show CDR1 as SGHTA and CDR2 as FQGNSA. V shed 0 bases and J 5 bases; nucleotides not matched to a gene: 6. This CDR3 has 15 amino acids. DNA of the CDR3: TGTGCCAGCAGCTTAGCCAACAGGGGGTGGGACGAGCAGTACTTC. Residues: CASSLANRGWDEQYF.

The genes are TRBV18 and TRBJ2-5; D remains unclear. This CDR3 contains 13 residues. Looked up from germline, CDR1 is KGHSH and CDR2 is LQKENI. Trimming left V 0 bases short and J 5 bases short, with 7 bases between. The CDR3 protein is CASSPPERETQYF. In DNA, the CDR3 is TGTGCCAGCTCACCACCGGAGAGGGAGACCCAGTACTTC. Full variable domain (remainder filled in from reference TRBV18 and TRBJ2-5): NAGVMQNPRHLVRRRGQEARLRCSPMKGHSHVYWYRQLPEEGLKFMVYLQKENIIDESGMPKERFSAEFPKEGPSILRIQQVVRGDSAAYFCASSPPERETQYFGPGTRLLVL.

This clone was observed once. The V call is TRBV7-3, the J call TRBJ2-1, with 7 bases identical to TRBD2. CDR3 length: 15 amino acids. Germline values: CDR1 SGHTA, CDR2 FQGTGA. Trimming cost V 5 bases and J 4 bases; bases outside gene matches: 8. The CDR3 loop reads CASSRGGLLYNEQFF. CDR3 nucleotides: TGTGCCAGCAGCCGTGGGGGACTACTTTACAATGAGCAGTTCTTC.

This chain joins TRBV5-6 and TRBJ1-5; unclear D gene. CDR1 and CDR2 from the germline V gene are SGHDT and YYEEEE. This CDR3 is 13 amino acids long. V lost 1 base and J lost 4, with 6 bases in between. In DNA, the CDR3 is TGTGCCAGCAGCTTGAGAGAAAATCAGCCCCAGCATTTT. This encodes CASSLRENQPQHF.

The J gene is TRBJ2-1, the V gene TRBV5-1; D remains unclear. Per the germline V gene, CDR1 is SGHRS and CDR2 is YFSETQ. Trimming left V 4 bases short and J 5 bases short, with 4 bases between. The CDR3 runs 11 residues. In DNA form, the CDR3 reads TGCGCCAGCAGCGGCCACAATGAGCAGTTCTTC. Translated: CASSGHNEQFF.

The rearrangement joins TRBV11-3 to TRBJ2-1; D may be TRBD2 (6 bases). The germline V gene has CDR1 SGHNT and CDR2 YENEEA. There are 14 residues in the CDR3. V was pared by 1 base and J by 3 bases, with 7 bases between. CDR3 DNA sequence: TGTGCCAGCAGCTTAGGGACTAACTACAATGAGCAGTTCTTC. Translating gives CASSLGTNYNEQFF.

CDR3 nucleotides: TGTGCCAGCAGTAAATCCGGGACAAATTACAATGAGCAGTTCTTC. Its translation: CASSKSGTNYNEQFF. V usage is TRBV2 and J usage is TRBJ2-1; TRBD1 might be the D (6 bases). CDR1 SNHLY and CDR2 FYNNEI come from the germline V gene. V was shortened by 5 bases and J by 4 bases, with 15 bases between the two germline ends. There are 15 residues in the CDR3.

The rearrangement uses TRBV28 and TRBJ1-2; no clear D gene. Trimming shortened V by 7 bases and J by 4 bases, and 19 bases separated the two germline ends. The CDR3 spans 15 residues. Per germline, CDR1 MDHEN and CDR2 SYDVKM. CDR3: CASISSGLESYGYTF. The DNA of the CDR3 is TGTGCCAGCATATCGAGCGGCCTTGAAAGCTATGGCTACACCTTC.

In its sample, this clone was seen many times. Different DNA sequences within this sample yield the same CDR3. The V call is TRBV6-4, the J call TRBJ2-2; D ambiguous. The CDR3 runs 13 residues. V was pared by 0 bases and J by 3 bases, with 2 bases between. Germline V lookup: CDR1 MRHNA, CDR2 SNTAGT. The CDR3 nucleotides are TGTGCCAGCAGTGACTCGGACACCGGGGAGCTGTTTTTT. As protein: CASSDSDTGELFF.

CDR3 in amino acids: CASSLQAGGTYEQYF. As DNA, the CDR3 is TGTGCCAGCAGCTTACAGGCGGGAGGCACCTACGAGCAGTACTTC. V and J are TRBV7-9 and TRBJ2-7; 8 nucleotides agree with TRBD2. After removal of 2 bases from V and 2 bases from J, the junction contained 5 bases not matched to a gene. The CDR3 is 15 residues long. The germline V gene encodes CDR1 SEHNR and CDR2 FQNEAQ (reference sequence).

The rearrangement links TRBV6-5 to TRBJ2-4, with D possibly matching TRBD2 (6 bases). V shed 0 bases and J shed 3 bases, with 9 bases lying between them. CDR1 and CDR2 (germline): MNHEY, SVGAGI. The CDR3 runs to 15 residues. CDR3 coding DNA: TGTGCCAGCAGTTACTCCACCGGGGGCAAAAACATTCAGTACTTC. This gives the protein CASSYSTGGKNIQYF.